This TCR beta chain was recorded in a study of early T cells in non-severe SARS-CoV-2 infection. Study background: Unsorted whole blood bulk RNA was sequenced, with unpaired chains.

Comments on this clonotype: The antigen remains unidentified.

The library protocol tagged individual cDNA molecules with unique molecular identifiers. Using its own MiXCR run on the 5' RACE reads, TCRdb lists one record per CDR3 protein. The sample contains some 77,000 distinct CDR3 sequences, 9.5% to 15% of which appear only once. Overall study results and limits: There was a bias toward anti-spike CD8 responses in VDJdb matching, which missed private and CD4 specificities.

Germline values: CDR1 MNHEY, CDR2 SVGEGT. V was trimmed by 6 bases and J by 7 bases, leaving 22 bases between them. This CDR3 region has 15 residues. J is TRBJ2-7 and V is TRBV6-2 or TRBV6-3; possible D gene TRBD1, 6 bases. The sequences come from whole blood, collected at baseline. This receptor was identified in an adult who was a healthcare worker with PCR-confirmed SARS-CoV-2 infection or an uninfected control (not recorded which). The donor label of this sample is uncertain. CDR3 bases: TGTGCCAGCAGAAAAAGTGGACAGTCCCCCGGGGAGCAGTACTTC. Translating it yields CASRKSGQSPGEQYF.